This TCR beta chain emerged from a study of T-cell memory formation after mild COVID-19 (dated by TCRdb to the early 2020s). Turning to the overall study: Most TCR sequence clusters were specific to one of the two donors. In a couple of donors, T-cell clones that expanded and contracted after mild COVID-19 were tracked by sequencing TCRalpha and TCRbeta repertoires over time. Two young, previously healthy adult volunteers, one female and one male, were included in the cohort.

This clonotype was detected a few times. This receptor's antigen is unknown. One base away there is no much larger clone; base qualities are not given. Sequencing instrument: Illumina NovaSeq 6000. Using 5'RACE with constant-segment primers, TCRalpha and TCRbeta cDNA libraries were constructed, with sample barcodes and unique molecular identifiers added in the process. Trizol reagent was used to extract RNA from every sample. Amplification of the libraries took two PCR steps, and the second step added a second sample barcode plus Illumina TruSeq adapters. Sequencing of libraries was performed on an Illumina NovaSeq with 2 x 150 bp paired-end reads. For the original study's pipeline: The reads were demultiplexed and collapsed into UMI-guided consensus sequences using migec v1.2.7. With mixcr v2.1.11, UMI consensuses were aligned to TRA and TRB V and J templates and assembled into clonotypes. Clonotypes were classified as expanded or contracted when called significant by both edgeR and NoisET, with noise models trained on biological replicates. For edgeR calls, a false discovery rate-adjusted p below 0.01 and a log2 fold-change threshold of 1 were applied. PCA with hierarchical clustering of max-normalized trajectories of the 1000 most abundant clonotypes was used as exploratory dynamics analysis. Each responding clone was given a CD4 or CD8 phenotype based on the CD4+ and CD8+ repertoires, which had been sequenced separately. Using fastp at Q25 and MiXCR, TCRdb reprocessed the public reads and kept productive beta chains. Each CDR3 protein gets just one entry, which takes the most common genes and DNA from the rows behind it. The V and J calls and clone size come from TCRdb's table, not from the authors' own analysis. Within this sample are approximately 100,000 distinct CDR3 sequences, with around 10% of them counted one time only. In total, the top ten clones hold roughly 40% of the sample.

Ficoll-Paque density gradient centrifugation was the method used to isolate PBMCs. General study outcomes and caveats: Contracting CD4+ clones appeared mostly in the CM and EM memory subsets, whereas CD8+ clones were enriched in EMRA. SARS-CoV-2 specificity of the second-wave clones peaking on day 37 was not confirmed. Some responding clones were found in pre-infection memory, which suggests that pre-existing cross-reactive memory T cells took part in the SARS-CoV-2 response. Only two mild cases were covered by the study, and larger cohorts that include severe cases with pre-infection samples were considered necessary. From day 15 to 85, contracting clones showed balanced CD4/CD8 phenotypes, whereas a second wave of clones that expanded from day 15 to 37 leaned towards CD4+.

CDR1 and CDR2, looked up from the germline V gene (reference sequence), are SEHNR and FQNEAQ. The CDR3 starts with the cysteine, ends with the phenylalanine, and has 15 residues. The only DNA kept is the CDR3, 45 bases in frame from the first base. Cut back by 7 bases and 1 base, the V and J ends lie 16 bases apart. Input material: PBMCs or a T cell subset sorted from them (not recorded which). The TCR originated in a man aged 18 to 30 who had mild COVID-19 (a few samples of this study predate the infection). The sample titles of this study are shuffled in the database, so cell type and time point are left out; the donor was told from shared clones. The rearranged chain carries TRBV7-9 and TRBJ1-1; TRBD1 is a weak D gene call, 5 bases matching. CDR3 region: CASNRQTNPNTEAFF. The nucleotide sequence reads TGTGCCAGCAACCGACAGACAAACCCGAACACTGAAGCTTTCTTT.